Listed here is a single T cell receptor (beta chain). From the 5' RACE reads, TCRdb lists one entry per CDR3 protein and no DNA. This repertoire includes 400,000 or so distinct CDR3 sequences. This specimen comes from a study of T cells expressing NK-cell markers. The CDR3 runs 15 residues. The receptor comes from a woman in her fifties or sixties in good health. The sequenced sample was blood T cells: a sorted CD56 or NKG2C T cell subset, CD4+ or CD8+ T cells, or bulk PBMC T cells (not recorded which). The chain combines TRBV12-3 or TRBV12-4 with TRBJ1-5. CDR3: CASSLGGFGNQPQHF.